Listed below are T cell receptor beta chains from one sample, sequenced in a study of OX40 agonist ivuxolimab in advanced cancers. The protocol was immunoSEQ multiplex PCR, while the TCRdb copy is restricted to in-frame clones and leaves out a portion. The sample yields tens of thousands of clones, 80% to 90% seen once. The input for sequencing was CD4+ or CD8+ T cells sorted from blood, taken in a trial of the OX40 agonist ivuxolimab. Every receptor here comes from an adult with an advanced solid tumor such as melanoma, head and neck, liver or kidney cancer. Each CDR3 is given with its conserved first and last residue. Fields, in order: V gene, D gene, J gene, clone size, CDR3 protein, CDR3 DNA. The D gene is left open where the match is weak. Size tells how often a clone was seen (once, few, many) or the class of an expanded clone, and some rows leave it out.

TRBV5-6	-	TRBJ1-2	-	CASSPGAGYGYTF	TGTGCCAGCAGCCCGGGGGCAGGCTATGGCTACACCTTC
TRBV7-6	TRBD1	TRBJ2-7	once	CASSLGSTGASEQYF	TGTGCCAGCAGCTTAGGATCGACAGGGGCTTCCGAGCAGTACTTC
TRBV27	TRBD2	TRBJ2-1	few	CASSLTSGMNEQFF	TGTGCCAGCAGTTTGACTAGCGGGATGAATGAGCAGTTCTTC
TRBV5-6	TRBD2	TRBJ2-1	-	CASSQTSGRSSYNEQFF	TGTGCCAGCAGCCAGACTAGCGGGAGAAGCTCCTACAATGAGCAGTTCTTC
TRBV7-9	-	TRBJ1-4	-	CASSLIKTGGSREKLFF	TGTGCCAGCAGCCTTATAAAGACCGGGGGCAGTCGTGAAAAACTGTTTTTT
TRBV7-9	-	TRBJ2-7	-	CASSSPLRSYEQYF	TGTGCCAGCAGCTCCCCTCTCCGGTCCTACGAGCAGTACTTC
TRBV5-1	-	TRBJ2-7	-	CASSANSYEQYF	TGCGCCAGCAGCGCTAACTCCTACGAGCAGTACTTC
TRBV7-9	-	TRBJ1-2	-	CASSLGSGFNTF	TGTGCCAGCAGCTTGGGTTCCGGGTTCAACACCTTC
TRBV5-1	TRBD2	TRBJ2-2	-	CASSLQRGEAGELFF	TGCGCCAGCAGCCTACAGCGGGGCGAGGCCGGGGAGCTGTTTTTT
TRBV2	TRBD2	TRBJ2-5	-	CASNPGQREGRETQYF	TGTGCCAGCAATCCCGGCCAGCGGGAGGGCCGAGAGACCCAGTACTTC
TRBV11-2	-	TRBJ2-7	-	CASSLEFDGNYEQYF	TGTGCCAGCAGCTTAGAATTTGACGGCAACTACGAGCAGTACTTC
TRBV5-1	-	TRBJ1-6	medium-sized	CASREEKVSPLHF	TGCGCCAGCAGGGAGGAGAAGGTTTCACCCCTCCACTTT
TRBV4-1	-	TRBJ2-7	-	CASSQVSGFPYEQYF	TGCGCCAGCAGCCAAGTGTCAGGGTTCCCCTACGAGCAGTACTTC
TRBV27	TRBD2	TRBJ2-7	-	CASIGTSGAGEQYF	TGTGCCAGCATAGGGACTAGCGGGGCCGGAGAGCAGTACTTC
TRBV11-2	-	TRBJ1-1	-	CASSLTMGSWAEAFF	TGTGCCAGCAGCTTGACGATGGGGTCGTGGGCTGAAGCTTTCTTT
TRBV28	-	TRBJ2-7	-	CATRQATYEQYF	TGTGCCACTAGACAGGCAACCTACGAGCAGTACTTC
TRBV9	-	TRBJ2-3	-	CASSPQRFTDTQYF	TGTGCCAGCAGCCCCCAGCGGTTCACAGATACGCAGTATTTT
TRBV10-3	-	TRBJ2-7	once	CAIRPDVSYEQYF	TGTGCCATCAGGCCAGACGTCTCCTACGAGCAGTACTTC
TRBV20-1	-	TRBJ1-1	once	CSAPRAEAFF	TGCAGTGCCCCGAGGGCTGAAGCTTTCTTT
TRBV19	-	TRBJ2-7	once	CASSNRGGYTYEQYF	TGTGCCAGTAGCAACAGGGGAGGCTACACCTACGAGCAGTACTTC
TRBV11-2	-	TRBJ2-7	few	CASSSYYEQYF	TGTGCCAGCAGCTCCTACTACGAGCAGTACTTC
TRBV5-4	-	TRBJ2-2	few	CATQSGLMNTGELFF	TGTGCCACCCAAAGCGGGTTGATGAACACCGGGGAGCTGTTTTTT
TRBV20-1	-	TRBJ1-1	-	CSAAPGTEAFF	TGCAGTGCGGCACCAGGGACTGAAGCTTTCTTT
TRBV19	TRBD2	TRBJ2-7	-	CATTPGTRGTYEQYF	TGTGCCACAACCCCCGGGACTAGGGGGACCTACGAGCAGTACTTC
TRBV2	TRBD2	TRBJ2-1	once	CASRTSGGGNEQFF	TGTGCCAGCAGAACTAGCGGGGGTGGAAATGAGCAGTTCTTC
TRBV5-6	TRBD1	TRBJ2-5	-	CASSAGGRETQYF	TGTGCCAGCAGCGCAGGGGGCCGAGAGACCCAGTACTTC
TRBV2	-	TRBJ1-4	-	CASSEASGSGEKLFF	TGTGCCAGCAGTGAAGCTTCAGGGTCCGGGGAAAAACTGTTTTTT
TRBV7-8	-	TRBJ2-1	-	CASSLARQGGYNEQFF	TGTGCCAGCAGCTTAGCGCGTCAGGGGGGATACAATGAGCAGTTCTTC
TRBV11-2	-	TRBJ2-7	-	CASSRFEGDEQYF	TGTGCCAGCAGCCGGTTTGAGGGCGACGAGCAGTACTTC
TRBV12-5	-	TRBJ1-1	-	CASGFSGYTEAFF	TGTGCTAGTGGTTTCTCAGGGTACACTGAAGCTTTCTTT
TRBV27	TRBD1	TRBJ2-2	-	CASSFRDRGTGELFF	TGTGCCAGCAGTTTCCGGGACAGGGGGACCGGGGAGCTGTTTTTT
TRBV9	TRBD1	TRBJ2-3	-	CASSPTGQADTQYF	TGTGCCAGCAGCCCCACCGGACAGGCAGATACGCAGTATTTT
TRBV10-3	TRBD2	TRBJ2-5	-	CAISGPTGGSGRNSETQYF	TGTGCCATCAGTGGGCCAACTGGGGGTAGCGGGAGGAATAGCGAGACCCAGTACTTC
TRBV7-6	-	TRBJ1-2	-	CASSARGGGGYTF	TGTGCCAGCAGCGCGCGGGGCGGGGGCGGCTACACCTTC
TRBV13	TRBD1	TRBJ1-5	-	CASSPLKVGTQGAWQPQHF	TGTGCCAGCAGCCCCTTGAAGGTCGGTACCCAGGGGGCATGGCAGCCCCAGCATTTT
TRBV29-1	-	TRBJ1-2	-	CSVAGEDGYTF	TGCAGCGTTGCGGGGGAGGACGGCTACACCTTC
TRBV9	-	TRBJ2-3	-	CASSVEVGSGTDTQYF	TGTGCCAGCAGCGTAGAAGTCGGGTCCGGCACAGATACGCAGTATTTT
TRBV27	-	TRBJ1-3	-	CASSLSYPTGYGNTIYF	TGTGCCAGCAGTTTATCCTATCCGACGGGGTACGGAAACACCATATATTTT
TRBV6-5	-	TRBJ2-1	-	CATQLSYNEQFF	TGTGCCACCCAGCTGTCCTACAATGAGCAGTTCTTC
TRBV7-2	TRBD2	TRBJ2-1	-	CASSLGTSGRSGEQFF	TGTGCCAGCAGCTTAGGAACTAGCGGGAGATCTGGTGAGCAGTTCTTC
TRBV4-1	-	TRBJ2-2	-	CASSQDGLAGTGELFF	TGCGCCAGCAGCCAAGACGGGCTAGCTGGGACCGGGGAGCTGTTTTTT
TRBV5-6	TRBD1	TRBJ2-1	once	CASSQDRVSYNEQFF	TGTGCCAGCAGCCAAGACAGGGTGTCCTACAATGAGCAGTTCTTC
TRBV11-2	-	TRBJ2-7	-	CASSLVQGAYEQYF	TGTGCCAGCAGCTTAGTCCAGGGCGCCTACGAGCAGTACTTC
TRBV7-3	TRBD2	TRBJ2-2	-	CASSLFGRDTGELFF	TGTGCCAGCAGCCTCTTCGGGAGGGACACCGGGGAGCTGTTTTTT
TRBV30	-	TRBJ1-2	-	CAWGTGVWDGYTF	TGTGCCTGGGGGACCGGTGTGTGGGATGGCTACACCTTC
TRBV29-1	TRBD2	TRBJ2-7	-	CSVGRLAGAYEQYF	TGCAGCGTTGGAAGGCTAGCGGGAGCCTACGAGCAGTACTTC
TRBV30	-	TRBJ1-1	-	CACETAAGDTEAFF	TGTGCCTGCGAGACAGCGGCCGGGGACACTGAAGCTTTCTTT
TRBV30	TRBD2	TRBJ2-7	-	CAWSPSGSYEQYF	TGTGCCTGGAGTCCTAGCGGTTCCTACGAGCAGTACTTC
TRBV4-1	-	TRBJ1-2	-	CASSQVGGKPGGYTF	TGCGCCAGCAGCCAAGTCGGCGGGAAACCTGGTGGCTACACCTTC
TRBV5-4	-	TRBJ1-2	-	CASSLVPQRNNYGYTF	TGTGCCAGCAGCTTGGTCCCACAGCGAAATAACTATGGCTACACCTTC
TRBV12-5	-	TRBJ1-1	-	CASGLGTLREAFF	TGTGCTAGTGGTTTAGGGACCCTACGGGAAGCTTTCTTT
TRBV6-4	-	TRBJ2-3	few	CASSDSGGSDTQYF	TGTGCCAGCAGTGACTCTGGGGGCTCAGATACGCAGTATTTT
TRBV6-6	-	TRBJ1-3	-	CASRPGLSGNTIYF	TGTGCCAGCAGACCAGGGCTCTCTGGAAACACCATATATTTT
TRBV7-3	-	TRBJ2-2	-	CASSLGTTNTGELFF	TGTGCCAGCAGCTTGGGGACCACGAACACCGGGGAGCTGTTTTTT
TRBV21-1	-	TRBJ1-2	-	CASSKYSPPPKEEPYGYTF	TGTGCCAGCAGCAAGTATTCTCCGCCGCCTAAGGAGGAACCCTATGGCTACACCTTC
TRBV13	-	TRBJ1-5	-	CASSGGGRGQPQHF	TGTGCCAGCTCCGGGGGGGGGCGAGGTCAGCCCCAGCATTTT
TRBV27	-	TRBJ1-4	-	CASSLAGDSDEKLFF	TGTGCCAGCAGTTTGGCAGGGGACTCGGATGAAAAACTGTTTTTT
TRBV2	-	TRBJ1-1	-	CASGETEAFF	TGTGCCAGCGGAGAAACTGAAGCTTTCTTT
TRBV7-8	-	TRBJ2-3	-	CASSYFFGTTDTQYF	TGTGCCAGCAGTTACTTTTTCGGGACCACAGATACGCAGTATTTT